The 16 T cell receptor beta chains listed next were all sequenced from one sample in a study of T cell clusters in autoimmune cytopenias. TRB rearrangements were amplified by touch-down multiplex PCR with mixed TRB-A/B primers. With the multiplex PCR reads reprocessed, TCRdb shows one record per CDR3 protein and no DNA. The sample's table shows approximately 11,000 distinct CDR3 sequences. TRB was amplified from approximately 250 ng of peripheral blood genomic DNA per sample. In addition, the sample was reused for a study of T cell repertoires in aging, cancer and after chemotherapy.

Sample: peripheral blood. The receptor source for this set is a human donor in good health.

CDR3 protein: CASSLYRAPYEQYF. The J gene is TRBJ2-7, the V gene TRBV5-7; the TCRdb D gene call, TRBD1, has no DNA to confirm it. TRBV5-7 carries the ORF label, with uncertain function. The CDR3 sequence is 14 residues long.

V usage is TRBV12-3 or TRBV12-4 and J usage is TRBJ1-1; the D gene TCRdb calls, TRBD1, cannot be checked with no DNA. The CDR3 spans 14 residues. CDR3 loop: CASSPLTGGTEAFF.

J is TRBJ2-5 and V is TRBV6-1. This CDR3 comprises 13 residues. Germline V CDR1 and CDR2: MNHNS, SASEGT. This CDR3 is CASSEGLRETQYF.

The rearrangement joins TRBV20-1 to TRBJ1-6. The CDR3 is made up of 13 amino acids. The germline V gene has CDR1 DFQATT and CDR2 SNEGSKA (reference sequence). CDR3 amino acids: CSASTSSNSPLHF.

J is TRBJ2-1 and V is TRBV12-3 or TRBV12-4; TCRdb gives TRBD1 as the D gene, but with no DNA this cannot be confirmed. The CDR3 is 12 amino acids. The CDR3 here is CASSRTYNEQFF.

The chain uses TRBV5-1 and TRBJ2-7; TCRdb designates TRBD1, a call that cannot be tested without DNA. Germline V CDR1 and CDR2: SGHRS, YFSETQ. The CDR3 runs to 16 residues. CDR3 sequence reads: CASSLGPGQGWYEQYF.

This clonotype is called medium-sized (0.01 to 0.1%) based on its frequency. The chain combines TRBV6-5 with TRBJ2-2. The germline gives CDR1 MNHEY, CDR2 SVGAGI. The CDR3 runs to 14 residues. The CDR3 spells CASSGWSDTGELFF.

The chain couples TRBV6-5 to TRBJ2-3; no DNA is available, so the TRBD1 call from TCRdb remains unchecked. Germline values: CDR1 MNHEY, CDR2 SVGAGI. This CDR3 has 15 residues. This CDR3 reads CASSYSGGPTDTQYF.

The CDR3 loop is CASRQATEETQYF. The chain links TRBV7-9 to TRBJ2-5; TCRdb indicates TRBD1, and absent DNA this call remains unverified. The germline V gene encodes CDR1 SEHNR and CDR2 FQNEAQ (reference sequence). The CDR3 runs to 13 residues.

In terms of frequency, this clonotype is medium-sized. CDR3 amino acids: CSVKAADEQYF. The V call is TRBV29-1, the J call TRBJ2-7. This CDR3 region has 11 residues. Germline lookup yields CDR1 SQVTM and CDR2 ANQGSEA.

The V gene is TRBV6-1, the J gene TRBJ1-1. The CDR3 is made up of 12 amino acids. Germline CDR1 MNHNS, CDR2 SASEGT. The CDR3 here is CASTVRGTEAFF.

This clonotype counts as medium-sized by frequency. The genes are TRBV19 and TRBJ2-1. The CDR3 runs to 13 residues. CDR1 and CDR2 (germline): LNHDA, SQIVND (reference sequence). This chain's CDR3 is CASSLDGYNEQFF.

Its frequency marks this clonotype as large. The chain employs TRBV19 and TRBJ1-4; as DNA is missing, the TRBD1 call by TCRdb cannot be tested. CDR3 length: 13 residues. Germline CDR1 is LNHDA and CDR2 is SQIVND (reference sequence). Here the CDR3 reads CASSRMDTGQLFF.

Judged by frequency, this clonotype is medium-sized. This rearrangement joins TRBV7-6 to TRBJ2-3; TCRdb outputs TRBD1, but without DNA this stays unchecked. The germline CDR1 and CDR2 sequences are SGHVS and FNYEAQ. CDR3 length equals 16 residues. CDR3 residues: CASSLVGGTGADTQYF.

The V and J genes are TRBV6-5 and TRBJ1-1; as DNA is missing, the TRBD1 call by TCRdb cannot be tested. This CDR3 spans 13 amino acids. CDR1 and CDR2 from the germline V gene are MNHEY and SVGAGI. The CDR3 loop reads CASSQGGRTEAFF.

This clonotype is called medium-sized based on its frequency. V gene TRBV19 combines with J gene TRBJ1-2. This CDR3 spans 13 amino acids. The V gene's germline CDR1 is LNHDA and CDR2 SQIVND (reference sequence). Here the CDR3 reads CASTGANSYGYTF.